These 9 T cell receptor beta chains were sequenced from one sample in a study of T cells in Graves' hyperthyroidism and ophthalmopathy. Amplified TCR beta CDR3 regions derived from RNA transcripts. RT-PCR in the first round (using the HTBI primer set) targeted the TCR CDR3. Using its own MiXCR run on the multiplex PCR reads, TCRdb lists one record per CDR3 protein. Among 600,000 or so distinct CDR3 sequences, about half were seen once, and the ten largest hold roughly 8.2%. The sample taken for sequencing was peripheral blood or thyroid tissue (not recorded which). These receptors were taken from a young woman with Graves' hyperthyroidism.

V gene TRBV5-5 combines with J gene TRBJ2-7, with 13 nucleotides matching TRBD2. Germline assignment: CDR1 SGHKS and CDR2 YYEKEE (reference sequence). J lost 3 bases, V lost 4 bases, and 4 bases had no gene match. This CDR3 has 15 amino acids. CDR3 in DNA: TGTGCCAGCAGCCGAGGACTAGCGGGAGTCTACGAGCAGTACTTC. Translation: CASSRGLAGVYEQYF.

The genes are TRBV20-1 and TRBJ1-4; a weak D match, TRBD1 (6 bases). The CDR3 extends over 13 amino acids. The V gene lost 6 bases and the J gene lost 7 bases, with 15 bases spanning the gap. CDR1 and CDR2 (germline): DFQATT, SNEGSKA (reference sequence). The chain's CDR3 is CSAPAGAVEKLFF. CDR3 sequence (DNA): TGCAGTGCCCCGGCGGGGGCTGTTGAAAAACTGTTTTTT.

With respect to this clonotype: At one of its ends the junction is not consistent with the germline gene, which may arise from a read error. This chain connects TRBV10-3 to TRBJ2-5; no reliable D call. This CDR3 is 14 amino acids long. CDR1 ENHRY and CDR2 SYGVKD come from the germline V gene. The chain's CDR3 is CASSSLAYQETQYF. DNA of the CDR3: TGTGCCAGCAGTTCCCTCGCGTACCAAGAGACCCAGTACTTC.

V and J are TRBV6-5 and TRBJ2-7; TRBD1 aligns across 8 bases. Unmatched junction bases numbered 6, after V lost 0 bases and J lost 5 bases. Germline V gene lookup returns CDR1 MNHEY and CDR2 SVGAGI. The length of the CDR3 is 15 residues. CDR3 DNA sequence: TGTGCCAGCAGTTACTCGACGGACAGGGCGAACGAGCAGTACTTC. Protein product: CASSYSTDRANEQYF.

In its sample, this clonotype was seen a few times. The J gene is TRBJ2-7, the V gene TRBV5-1; 11 bases match TRBD2. The CDR3 has 17 amino acids. Germline V CDR1 and CDR2: SGHRS, YFSETQ. Trimming removed 4 bases from V and 0 bases from J; junction bases left unmatched: 9. CDR3 residues: CASSQGTSGDLSYEQYF. The CDR3 region has the DNA TGCGCCAGCAGCCAAGGGACTAGCGGCGATCTCTCCTACGAGCAGTACTTC.

This clonotype was observed a single time. CDR3 bases: TGTGCCAGCAGCCAAAGTGGGACAGGGGGCACTGGGGCCAACGTCCTGACTTTC. Amino acid sequence: CASSQSGTGGTGANVLTF. The J gene is TRBJ2-6, the V gene TRBV14; 12 bases align to TRBD1. The germline CDR1 and CDR2 sequences are SGHDN and FVKESK. This CDR3 spans 18 amino acids. The V and J ends lost 2 bases and 2 bases, in that order; junction bases with no gene match: 4.

The table lists this clonotype with many counts. The chain has TRBV7-2 and TRBJ2-2; D call uncertain. The germline V and J ends were trimmed by 5 bases and 5 bases, with 9 bases remaining between them. The CDR3 extends over 13 amino acids. Germline assignment: CDR1 SGHTA and CDR2 FQGNSA. CDR3 protein: CASSHASTGELFF. The CDR3 DNA follows: TGTGCCAGCAGCCACGCGTCGACCGGGGAGCTGTTTTTT.

This chain uses TRBV7-9 with TRBJ1-4, with TRBD1 matching over 8 bases. The germline V gene has CDR1 SEHNR and CDR2 FQNEAQ (reference sequence). J lost 7 bases, V lost 5 bases, and 9 bases had no gene match. This CDR3 comprises 15 residues. The CDR3 sequence: CASSRGRTGSEKLFF. The DNA for the CDR3 is TGTGCCAGCAGCCGAGGACGGACAGGGAGTGAAAAACTGTTTTTT. The whole variable domain, filled in from reference TRBV7-9 and TRBJ1-4, reads DTGVSQNPRHKITKRGQNVTFRCDPISEHNRLYWYRQTLGQGPEFLTYFQNEAQLEKSRLLSDRFSAERPKGSFSTLEIQRTEQGDSAMYLCASSRGRTGSEKLFFGSGTQLSVL.

This clonotype was counted a few times. At one end, the junction sequence differs from germline, possibly due to a read error. This chain links TRBV24-1 with TRBJ1-2, with D possibly TRBD1 on 5 matching bases. The germline V gene encodes CDR1 KGHDR and CDR2 SFDVKD. The CDR3 runs to 15 residues. The CDR3 is CASSETWGPGYGYTF. For the CDR3, the DNA is TGTGCCAGCAGTGAAACCTGGGGACCGGGCTATGGCTACACCTTC.